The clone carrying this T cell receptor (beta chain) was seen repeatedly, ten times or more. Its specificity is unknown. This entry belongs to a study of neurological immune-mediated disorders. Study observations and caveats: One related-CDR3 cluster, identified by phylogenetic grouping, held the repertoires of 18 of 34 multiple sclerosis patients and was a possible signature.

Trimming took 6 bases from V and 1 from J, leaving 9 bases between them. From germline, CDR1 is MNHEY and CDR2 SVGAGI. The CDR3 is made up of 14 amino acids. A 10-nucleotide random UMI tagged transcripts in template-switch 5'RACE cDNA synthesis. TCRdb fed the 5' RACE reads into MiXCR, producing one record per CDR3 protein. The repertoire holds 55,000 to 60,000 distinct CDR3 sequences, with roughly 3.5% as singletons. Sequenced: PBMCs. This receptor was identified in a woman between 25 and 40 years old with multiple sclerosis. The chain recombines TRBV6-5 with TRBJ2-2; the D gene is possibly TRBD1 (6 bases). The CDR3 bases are TGTGCCAGCAGGAAGGGGGAGAACACCGGGGAGCTGTTTTTT. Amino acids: CASRKGENTGELFF.